This is a list of T cell receptor beta chains from one sample in a study of cytomegalovirus exposure and HLA in healthy donors. Profiled with immunoSEQ multiplex PCR; TCRdb holds only in-frame clones, not every one. Seen here are 150,000 to 200,000 clones, around 84% observed once, and the top ten hold roughly 1.5%. Sequencing was performed on PBMCs. The receptors here all came from a woman between 18 and 29 years old in good health and CMV-seronegative. Each CDR3 is given with its conserved first and last residue. A D gene is named only where the DNA matches it firmly. Rows may omit the clone size; those that give it use once, few, many or a size class.

V	J	D	size	DNA	CDR3
TRBV28	TRBJ2-3	NA	NA	TGTGCCAGCAGTTTATATGGCGGGGCCACAGATACGCAGTATTTT	CASSLYGGATDTQYF
TRBV27	TRBJ2-7	TRBD1	NA	TGTGCCAGCCGACGACAGGGGGTTGGCGAGCAGTACTTC	CASRRQGVGEQYF
TRBV7-9	TRBJ2-5	NA	once	TGTGCCAGCAGCCCGTCCCTGGGACAAGGGACAGAGACCCAGTACTTC	CASSPSLGQGTETQYF
TRBV6-6	TRBJ1-3	NA	NA	TGTGCCAGCAGTTACGGGGGAGGTGGAAACACCATATATTTT	CASSYGGGGNTIYF
TRBV5-4	TRBJ2-1	TRBD1	NA	TGTGCCAGCAGCTCACTACAGGGGACGGACAATGAGCAGTTCTTC	CASSSLQGTDNEQFF
TRBV4-3	TRBJ1-3	NA	NA	TGCGCCAGCAGCCAAGGAAGGGCAGGGTTTACTGGAAACACCATATATTTT	CASSQGRAGFTGNTIYF
TRBV30	TRBJ2-6	NA	NA	TGTGCTTACGTCAGGGGTGGTGCCAACGTCCTGACTTTC	CAYVRGGANVLTF
TRBV5-4	TRBJ2-3	NA	NA	TGTGCCAGCAGCTTGGCCGGGAACCTAGCGACAGATACGCAGTATTTT	CASSLAGNLATDTQYF
TRBV10-1	TRBJ2-2	NA	NA	TGCGCCAGCAGCAGGGGAGGGATCACCGGGGAGCTGTTTTTT	CASSRGGITGELFF
TRBV28	TRBJ2-2	NA	NA	TGTGCCAGCAGTTTCCAGGGCACCGGGGAGCTGTTTTTT	CASSFQGTGELFF
TRBV28	TRBJ2-1	TRBD2	NA	TGTGCCAGCAGAAACGGGCGGGGGATCGGGAATGAGCAGTTCTTC	CASRNGRGIGNEQFF
TRBV9	TRBJ2-1	TRBD2	NA	TGTGCCAGCAGCTCCCCGAGCGGGGCTAGAAATGAGCAGTTCTTC	CASSSPSGARNEQFF
TRBV4-3	TRBJ2-3	NA	NA	TGCGCCAGCAGCCAAGAAGTTATAGGGGCCTCCACAGATACGCAGTATTTT	CASSQEVIGASTDTQYF
TRBV5-1	TRBJ1-1	NA	NA	TGCGCCAGCAGATCGGGAGGTGGGAACACTGAAGCTTTCTTT	CASRSGGGNTEAFF
TRBV29-1	TRBJ2-5	TRBD1	NA	TGCAGCGTAGACCCGGGACAGGGTACGGAGACCCAGTACTTC	CSVDPGQGTETQYF